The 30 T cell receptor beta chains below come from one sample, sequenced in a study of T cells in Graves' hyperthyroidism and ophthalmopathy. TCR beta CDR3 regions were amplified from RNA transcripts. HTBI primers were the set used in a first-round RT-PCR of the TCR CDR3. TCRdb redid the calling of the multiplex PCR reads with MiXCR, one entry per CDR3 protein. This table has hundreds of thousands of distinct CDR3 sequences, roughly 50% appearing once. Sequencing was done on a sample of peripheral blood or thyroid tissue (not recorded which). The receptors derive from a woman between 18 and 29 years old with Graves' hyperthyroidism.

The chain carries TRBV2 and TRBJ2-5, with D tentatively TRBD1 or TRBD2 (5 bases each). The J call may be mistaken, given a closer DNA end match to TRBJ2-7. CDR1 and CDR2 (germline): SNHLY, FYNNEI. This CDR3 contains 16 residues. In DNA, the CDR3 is TGTGCCAGCAGTGGGTCCTTGCCAGGGACCTCCTACGAGCAGTACTTC. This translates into CASSGSLPGTSYEQYF.

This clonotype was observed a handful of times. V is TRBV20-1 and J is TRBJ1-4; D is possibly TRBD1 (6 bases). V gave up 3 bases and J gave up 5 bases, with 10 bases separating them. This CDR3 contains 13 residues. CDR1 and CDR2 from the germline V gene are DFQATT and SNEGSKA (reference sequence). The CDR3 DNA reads TGCAGTGCTAGGGACAGACAAAATGAAAAACTGTTTTTT. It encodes CSARDRQNEKLFF.

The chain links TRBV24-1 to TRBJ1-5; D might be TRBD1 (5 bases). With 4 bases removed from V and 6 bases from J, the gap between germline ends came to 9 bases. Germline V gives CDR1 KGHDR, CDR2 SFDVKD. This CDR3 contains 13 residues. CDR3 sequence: CATSDPGGQPQHF. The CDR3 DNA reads TGTGCCACCAGTGACCCGGGGGGTCAGCCCCAGCATTTT.

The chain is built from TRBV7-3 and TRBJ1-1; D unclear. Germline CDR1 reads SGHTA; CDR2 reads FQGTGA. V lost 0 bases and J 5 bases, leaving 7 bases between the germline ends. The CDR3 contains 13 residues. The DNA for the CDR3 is TGTGCCAGCAGCTTAACGGCAATGACTGAAGCTTTCTTT. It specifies CASSLTAMTEAFF.

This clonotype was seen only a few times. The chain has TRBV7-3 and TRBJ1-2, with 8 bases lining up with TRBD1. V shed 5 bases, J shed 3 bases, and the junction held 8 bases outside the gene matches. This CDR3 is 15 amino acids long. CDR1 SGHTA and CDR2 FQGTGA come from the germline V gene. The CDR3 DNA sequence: TGTGCCAGCAGCGGACAGGGTTTATTGGACTATGGCTACACCTTC. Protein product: CASSGQGLLDYGYTF.

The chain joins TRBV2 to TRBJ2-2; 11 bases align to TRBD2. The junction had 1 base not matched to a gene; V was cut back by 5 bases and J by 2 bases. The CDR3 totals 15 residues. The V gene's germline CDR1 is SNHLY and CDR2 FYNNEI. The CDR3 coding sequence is TGTGCCAGCAGTCGACTAGCGGGAAACACCGGGGAGCTGTTTTTT. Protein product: CASSRLAGNTGELFF. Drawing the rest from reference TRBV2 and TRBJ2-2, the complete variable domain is EPEVTQTPSHQVTQMGQEVILRCVPISNHLYFYWYRQILGQKVEFLVSFYNNEISEKSEIFDDQFSVERPDGSNFTLKIRSTKLEDSAMYFCASSRLAGNTGELFFGEGSRLTVL.

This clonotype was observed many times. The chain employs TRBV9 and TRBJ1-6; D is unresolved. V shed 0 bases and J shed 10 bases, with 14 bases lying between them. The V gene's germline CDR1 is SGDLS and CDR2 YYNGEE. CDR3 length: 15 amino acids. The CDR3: CASSVAGGPESPLHF. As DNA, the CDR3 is TGTGCCAGCAGCGTAGCTGGTGGTCCCGAATCACCCCTCCACTTT.

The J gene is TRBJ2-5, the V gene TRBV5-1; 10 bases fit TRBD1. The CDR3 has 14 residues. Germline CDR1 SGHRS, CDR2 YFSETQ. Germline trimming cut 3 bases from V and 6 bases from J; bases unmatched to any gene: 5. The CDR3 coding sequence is TGCGCCAGCAGCTCGGGACAGGGGCGCCAGACCCAGTACTTC. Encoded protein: CASSSGQGRQTQYF.

The CDR3 spells CASSLESMGGETFF. Here the CDR3 DNA reads TGTGCCAGCAGCTTAGAGTCTATGGGAGGGGAAACTTTCTTT. The gene calls are TRBV11-2 and TRBJ1-1; TRBD1 is a possible D gene (5 bases). Between the trimmed V and J ends, which lost 0 bases and 12 bases, there was a span of 17 bases. There are 14 residues in the CDR3. Germline V lookup: CDR1 SGHAT, CDR2 FQNNGV.

The CDR3 is CASSFTTGTGNSPLHF. CDR3 in DNA: TGTGCCAGCAGTTTTACGACCGGGACAGGGAATTCACCCCTCCACTTT. The chain employs TRBV12-3 or TRBV12-4 and TRBJ1-6, with 9 bases aligning to TRBD1. V lost 3 bases and J lost 7; bases outside the gene matches: 7. The CDR3 loop spans 16 amino acids.

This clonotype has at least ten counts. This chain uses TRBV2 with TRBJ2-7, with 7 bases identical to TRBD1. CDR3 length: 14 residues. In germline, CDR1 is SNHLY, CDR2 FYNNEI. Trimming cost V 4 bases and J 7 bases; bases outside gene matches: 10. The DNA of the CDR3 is TGTGCCAGCAGTGCAGGGGGTCCCATTCGGGAGCAGTACTTC. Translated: CASSAGGPIREQYF.

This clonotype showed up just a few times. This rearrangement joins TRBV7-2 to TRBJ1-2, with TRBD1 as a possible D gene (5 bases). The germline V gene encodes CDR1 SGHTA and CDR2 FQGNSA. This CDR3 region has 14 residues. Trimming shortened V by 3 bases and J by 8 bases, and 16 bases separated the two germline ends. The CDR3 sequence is CASSFPRASGGYTF. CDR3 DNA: TGTGCCAGCAGCTTTCCCAGGGCCTCGGGAGGCTACACCTTC.

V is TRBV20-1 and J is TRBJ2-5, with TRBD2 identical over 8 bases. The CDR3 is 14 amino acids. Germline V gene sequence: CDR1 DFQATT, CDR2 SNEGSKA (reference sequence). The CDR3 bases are TGCAGCCAACGACCTGCTAGCGGGCAAGAGACCCAGTACTTC. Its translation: CSQRPASGQETQYF.

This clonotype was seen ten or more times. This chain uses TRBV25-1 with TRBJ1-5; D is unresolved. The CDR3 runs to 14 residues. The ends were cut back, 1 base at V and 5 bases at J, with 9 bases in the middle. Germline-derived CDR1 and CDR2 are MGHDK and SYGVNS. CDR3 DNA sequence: TGTGCCAGCAGTGAATGGGCAGAGCATCAGCCCCAGCATTTT. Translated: CASSEWAEHQPQHF.

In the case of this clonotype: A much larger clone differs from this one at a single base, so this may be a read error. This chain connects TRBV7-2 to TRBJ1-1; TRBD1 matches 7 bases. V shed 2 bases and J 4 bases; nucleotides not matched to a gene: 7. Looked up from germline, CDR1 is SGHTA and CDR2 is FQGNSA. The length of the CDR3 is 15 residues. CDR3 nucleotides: TGTGCCAGCAGCTTAAGTACTCGACAGGGCACTGAAGCTTTCTTT. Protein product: CASSLSTRQGTEAFF.

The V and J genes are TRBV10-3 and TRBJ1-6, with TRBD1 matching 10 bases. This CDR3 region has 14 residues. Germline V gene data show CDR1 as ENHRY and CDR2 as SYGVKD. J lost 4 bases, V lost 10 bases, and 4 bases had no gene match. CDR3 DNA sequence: TGTGCCACCCGGGACAGGGGTTATAATTCACCCCTCCACTTT. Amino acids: CATRDRGYNSPLHF.

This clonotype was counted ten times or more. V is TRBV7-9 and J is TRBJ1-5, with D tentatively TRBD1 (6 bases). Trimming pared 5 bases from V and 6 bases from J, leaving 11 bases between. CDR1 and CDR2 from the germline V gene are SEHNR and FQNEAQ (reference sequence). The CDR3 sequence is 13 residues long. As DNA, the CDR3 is TGTGCCAGCAGCGAACAGGGAGCTCAGCCCCAGCATTTT. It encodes CASSEQGAQPQHF.

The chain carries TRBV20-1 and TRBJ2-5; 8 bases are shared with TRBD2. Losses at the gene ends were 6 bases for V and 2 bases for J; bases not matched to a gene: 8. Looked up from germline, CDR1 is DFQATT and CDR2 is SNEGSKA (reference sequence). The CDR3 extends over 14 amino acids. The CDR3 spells CSADTSGIQETQYF. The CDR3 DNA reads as TGCAGTGCCGATACTAGCGGAATACAAGAGACCCAGTACTTC.

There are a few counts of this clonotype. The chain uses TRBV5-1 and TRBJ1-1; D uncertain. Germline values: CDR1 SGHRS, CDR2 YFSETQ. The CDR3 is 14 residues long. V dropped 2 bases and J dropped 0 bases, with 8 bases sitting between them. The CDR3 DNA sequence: TGCGCCAGCAGCTTCGCAGGTCTGAACACTGAAGCTTTCTTT. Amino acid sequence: CASSFAGLNTEAFF. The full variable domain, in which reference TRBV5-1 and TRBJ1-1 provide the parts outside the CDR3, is KAGVTQTPRYLIKTRGQQVTLSCSPISGHRSVSWYQQTPGQGLQFLFEYFSETQRNKGNFPGRFSGRQFSNSRSEMNVSTLELGDSALYLCASSFAGLNTEAFFGQGTRLTVV.

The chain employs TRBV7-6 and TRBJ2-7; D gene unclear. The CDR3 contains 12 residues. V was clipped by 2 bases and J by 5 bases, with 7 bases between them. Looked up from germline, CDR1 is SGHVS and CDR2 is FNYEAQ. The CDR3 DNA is TGTGCCAGCAGCTTAACCCTGGACGAGCAGTACTTC. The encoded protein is CASSLTLDEQYF.

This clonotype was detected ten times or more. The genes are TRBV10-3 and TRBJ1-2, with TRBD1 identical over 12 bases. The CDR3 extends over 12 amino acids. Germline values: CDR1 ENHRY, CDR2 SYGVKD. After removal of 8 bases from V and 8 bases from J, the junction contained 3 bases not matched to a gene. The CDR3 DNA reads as TGTGCCATCGGGGACAGGGGGCCGGGCTACACCTTC. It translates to CAIGDRGPGYTF.

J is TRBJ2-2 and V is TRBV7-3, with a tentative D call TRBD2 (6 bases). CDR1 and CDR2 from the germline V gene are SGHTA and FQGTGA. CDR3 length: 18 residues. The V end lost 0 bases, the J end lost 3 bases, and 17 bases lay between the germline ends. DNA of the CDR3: TGTGCCAGCAGCTTAACGAGGGACCGGGGGTCGGACACCGGGGAGCTGTTTTTT. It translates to CASSLTRDRGSDTGELFF.

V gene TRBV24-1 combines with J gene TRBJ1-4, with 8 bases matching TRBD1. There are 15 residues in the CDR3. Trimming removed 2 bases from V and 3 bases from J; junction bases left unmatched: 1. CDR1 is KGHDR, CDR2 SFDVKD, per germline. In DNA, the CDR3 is TGTGCCACCAGTGATTCGACAGGGGCTAATGAAAAACTGTTTTTT. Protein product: CATSDSTGANEKLFF.

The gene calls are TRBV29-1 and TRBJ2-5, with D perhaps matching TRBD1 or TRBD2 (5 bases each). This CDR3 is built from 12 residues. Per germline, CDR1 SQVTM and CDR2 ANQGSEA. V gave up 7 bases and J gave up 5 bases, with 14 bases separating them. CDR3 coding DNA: TGCAGCGCGTCTCCGGGACCGGAGACCCAGTACTTC. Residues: CSASPGPETQYF.

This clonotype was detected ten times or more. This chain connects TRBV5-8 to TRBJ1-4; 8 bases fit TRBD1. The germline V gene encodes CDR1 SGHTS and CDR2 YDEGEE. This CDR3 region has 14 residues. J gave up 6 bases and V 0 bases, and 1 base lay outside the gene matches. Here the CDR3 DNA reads TGTGCCAGCAGCTTGGGGACAGGGCATGAAAAACTGTTTTTT. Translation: CASSLGTGHEKLFF.

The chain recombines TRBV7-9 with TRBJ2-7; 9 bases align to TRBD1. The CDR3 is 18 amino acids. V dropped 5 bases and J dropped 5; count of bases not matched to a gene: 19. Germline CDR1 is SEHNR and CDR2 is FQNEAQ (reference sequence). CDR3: CASSTGTGSPLALNEQYF. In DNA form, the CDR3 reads TGTGCCAGCAGCACCGGGACAGGGTCTCCTTTGGCTTTGAACGAGCAGTACTTC.

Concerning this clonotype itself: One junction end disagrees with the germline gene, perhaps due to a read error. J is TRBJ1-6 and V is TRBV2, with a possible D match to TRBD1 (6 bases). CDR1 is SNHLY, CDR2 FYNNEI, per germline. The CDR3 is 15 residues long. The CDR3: CASRGTRGYSSPLHF. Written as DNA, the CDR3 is TGTGCCAGCAGAGGGACAAGAGGTTATAGTTCACCCCTCCACTTT.

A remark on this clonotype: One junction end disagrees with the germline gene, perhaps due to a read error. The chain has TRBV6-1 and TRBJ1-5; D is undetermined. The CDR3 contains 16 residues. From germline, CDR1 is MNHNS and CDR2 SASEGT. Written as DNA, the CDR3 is TGTGCCAGCCGTGAAGCGCGGACCTGGAGCAATCAGCCCCAGCATTTT. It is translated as CASREARTWSNQPQHF.

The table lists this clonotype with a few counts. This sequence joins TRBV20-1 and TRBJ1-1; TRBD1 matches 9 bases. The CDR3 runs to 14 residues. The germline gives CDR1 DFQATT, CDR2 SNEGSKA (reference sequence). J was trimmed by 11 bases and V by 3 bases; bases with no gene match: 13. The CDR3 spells CSARTTGGAVLAFF. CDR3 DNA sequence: TGCAGTGCTAGGACGACAGGGGGGGCCGTACTTGCTTTCTTT.

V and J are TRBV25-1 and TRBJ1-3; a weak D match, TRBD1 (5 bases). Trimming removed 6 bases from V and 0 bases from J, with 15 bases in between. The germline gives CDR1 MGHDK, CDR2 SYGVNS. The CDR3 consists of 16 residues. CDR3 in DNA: TGTGCCAGCAGCTTGGACGGGACGGACTCTGGAAACACCATATATTTT. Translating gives CASSLDGTDSGNTIYF.